What follows describes a single T cell receptor (beta chain). The template, roughly 510 ng total RNA, yielded TCR beta cDNA made with a constant-region primer. Libraries for TCR beta were built through three nested multiplex PCR rounds, which together made up a slightly modified ARM-PCR procedure. Running 10 cycles apiece, the first two PCR rounds relied on TRBV1-TRBV30 forward primers together with a C-beta reverse primer. MiXCR, run by TCRdb on the multiplex PCR reads, gives a single entry per CDR3 protein. The sample records 20,000 or so distinct CDR3 sequences, approximately 72% being singletons. These data come from a study of tumor-infiltrating lymphocytes in primary liver carcinoma. Study as a whole: The cohort included men and women aged 30 to 69 years.

CDR3 length: 18 residues. V gave up 6 bases and J gave up 4 bases; unmatched junction bases: 14. CDR1 and CDR2 (germline): MNHEY, SVGEGT. From unsorted bulk tissue weighing about 20-33 mg, DNA and RNA were co-extracted. Patients had primary liver carcinoma treated by surgical resection. The chain joins TRBV6-2 or TRBV6-3 to TRBJ2-3; 12 bases are shared with TRBD2. The sequenced material came from liver tumor tissue from sampling region 1. Subset noted: tumor region T1, superior pole. This clonotype was obtained from a middle-aged man with primary liver carcinoma and hepatitis B virus infection. CDR3 loop: CASSFLRLAGVGADTQYF. For the CDR3, the DNA is TGTGCCAGCAGCTTCCTACGACTAGCGGGAGTGGGGGCAGATACGCAGTATTTT.